This T cell receptor beta chain is from a study of blood T cell repertoires in COVID-19. Looking at the study overall: COVID-19 samples collected from the United States, Italy and Spain covered acute and convalescent phases. From T cells, B-cell-depleted T cells, or PBMCs came the material, which was cDNA or gDNA.

Original analysis: Amplified reference gene primers provided the basis for estimating nucleated cell counts. Assay: immunoSEQ multiplex PCR; the TCRdb copy retains only in-frame clones and omits some. That table gives V, J and clone size, and the DNA gave D and trimming. This table has about 71,000 clones, 75% to 90% appearing once. CDR1 and CDR2 from the germline V gene are SGDLS and YYNGEE. Trimming removed 1 base at V and 0 bases at J, with 6 bases between. This CDR3 is built from 14 residues. The origin of this receptor is a man in his thirties or forties with acute or convalescent COVID-19. Source material: peripheral blood. The rearrangement joins TRBV9 to TRBJ2-3; D uncertain. DNA for the CDR3: TGTGCCAGCAGCGTAATCTCCAGCACAGATACGCAGTATTTT. This encodes CASSVISSTDTQYF. Combining the CDR3 with reference TRBV9 and TRBJ2-3 gives the whole variable domain DSGVTQTPKHLITATGQRVTLRCSPRSGDLSVYWYQQSLDQGLQFLIQYYNGEERAKGNILERFSAQQFPDLHSELNLSSLELGDSALYFCASSVISSTDTQYFGPGTRLTVL.